Listed below are T cell receptor beta chains from one sample, sequenced in a study of T cells in Graves' hyperthyroidism and ophthalmopathy. TCRdb reprocessed the multiplex PCR reads via MiXCR and lists one record per CDR3 protein. The top ten clones hold about 9.1% of a sample with under 400,000 distinct CDR3 sequences, less than 15% of them seen once. Sequencing was performed on blood. Receptor source: a woman aged 18-30 years with Graves' hyperthyroidism. Both conserved end residues are trimmed from each CDR3. A D gene is named only where the DNA matches it firmly.

j_call d_call v_call cdr3_aa
TRBJ2-3 NA TRBV27 ASRPGQYTDTQY
TRBJ2-2 NA TRBV10-3 AISESSGADTGELF
TRBJ2-7 TRBD1 TRBV5-1 ASSPSRGRYEQY
TRBJ1-1 NA TRBV7-2 ASSPIRGNMNTEAF
TRBJ1-2 TRBD1 TRBV20-1 RPGGTGGRGGYT
TRBJ2-7 TRBD1 TRBV5-6 ASSLGVGQSFYEQY
TRBJ2-7 TRBD1 TRBV6-2/TRBV6-3 ASRSGTGGYEQY
TRBJ2-7 TRBD2 TRBV7-2 ASSQSGGGSYEQY
TRBJ2-3 NA TRBV12-3/TRBV12-4 ASSFARGGDTQY
TRBJ1-5 TRBD1 TRBV12-3/TRBV12-4 ASSLRNRGVGQPQH
TRBJ1-1 TRBD1 TRBV6-5 ASSYKQGGAF
TRBJ1-1 NA TRBV6-1 ASSRPGRLNTEAF
TRBJ1-1 NA TRBV7-9 ASSLSIGTEAF
TRBJ1-4 TRBD1 TRBV13 ASSYYQGVAEKLF
TRBJ1-6 NA TRBV5-6 ASSWTYNSPLH
TRBJ2-7 NA TRBV28 ASSDNPGVLYEQY
TRBJ1-1 TRBD1 TRBV9 ASSARDREGTEAF
TRBJ2-1 TRBD2 TRBV12-3/TRBV12-4 ASTSPGLVPGDEQF